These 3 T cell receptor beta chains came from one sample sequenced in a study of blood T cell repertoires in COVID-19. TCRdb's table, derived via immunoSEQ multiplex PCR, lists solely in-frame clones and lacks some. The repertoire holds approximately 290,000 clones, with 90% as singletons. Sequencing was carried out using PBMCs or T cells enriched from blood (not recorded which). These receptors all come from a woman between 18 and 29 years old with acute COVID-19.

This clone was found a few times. The CDR3 region is CASSLAGTGNGNTEAFF. CDR3 in DNA: TGCGCCAGCAGCTTGGCAGGAACAGGGAATGGTAATACTGAAGCTTTCTTT. The V gene is TRBV5-1, the J gene TRBJ1-1; D might be TRBD1 (6 bases). Trimming cost V 0 bases and J 5 bases, with 20 bases left between them. Per germline, CDR1 SGHRS and CDR2 YFSETQ. The CDR3 runs to 17 residues.

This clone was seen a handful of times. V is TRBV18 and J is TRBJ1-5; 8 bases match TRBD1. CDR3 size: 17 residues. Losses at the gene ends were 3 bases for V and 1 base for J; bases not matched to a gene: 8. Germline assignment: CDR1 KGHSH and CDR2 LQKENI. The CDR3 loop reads CASSPGGQGWSNQPQHF. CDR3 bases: TGTGCCAGCTCACCCGGCGGACAGGGCTGGAGCAATCAGCCCCAGCATTTT.

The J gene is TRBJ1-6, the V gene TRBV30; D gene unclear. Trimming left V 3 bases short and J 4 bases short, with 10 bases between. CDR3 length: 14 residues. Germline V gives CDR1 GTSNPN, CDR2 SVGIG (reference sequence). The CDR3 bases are TGTGCCTGGAGCGTGGGCCAATATAATTCACCCCTCCACTTT. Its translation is CAWSVGQYNSPLHF.